This TCR beta chain originates from a study of blood T cell repertoires in COVID-19. Study summary: COVID-19 samples from acute and convalescent phases originated in the United States, Italy and Spain.

Some clones are missing from TCRdb's copy, which holds only in-frame ones; the method was immunoSEQ multiplex PCR. The sample yields 200,000 to 250,000 clones, 87% seen once. Germline values: CDR1 LGHNA, CDR2 YSLEER. There are 15 residues in the CDR3. With 0 bases clipped from V and 8 bases from J, the junction kept 7 bases outside the gene matches. This clonotype was sampled from a man aged 25 to 40 who had recovered from COVID-19. The chain uses TRBV4-3 and TRBJ1-3, with 7 bases fitting TRBD1. Sequenced material: PBMCs or T cells enriched from blood (not recorded which). The CDR3 region is CASSQDRGRGDTIYF. CDR3 DNA: TGCGCCAGCAGCCAAGATCGGGGCAGGGGGGACACCATATATTTT.